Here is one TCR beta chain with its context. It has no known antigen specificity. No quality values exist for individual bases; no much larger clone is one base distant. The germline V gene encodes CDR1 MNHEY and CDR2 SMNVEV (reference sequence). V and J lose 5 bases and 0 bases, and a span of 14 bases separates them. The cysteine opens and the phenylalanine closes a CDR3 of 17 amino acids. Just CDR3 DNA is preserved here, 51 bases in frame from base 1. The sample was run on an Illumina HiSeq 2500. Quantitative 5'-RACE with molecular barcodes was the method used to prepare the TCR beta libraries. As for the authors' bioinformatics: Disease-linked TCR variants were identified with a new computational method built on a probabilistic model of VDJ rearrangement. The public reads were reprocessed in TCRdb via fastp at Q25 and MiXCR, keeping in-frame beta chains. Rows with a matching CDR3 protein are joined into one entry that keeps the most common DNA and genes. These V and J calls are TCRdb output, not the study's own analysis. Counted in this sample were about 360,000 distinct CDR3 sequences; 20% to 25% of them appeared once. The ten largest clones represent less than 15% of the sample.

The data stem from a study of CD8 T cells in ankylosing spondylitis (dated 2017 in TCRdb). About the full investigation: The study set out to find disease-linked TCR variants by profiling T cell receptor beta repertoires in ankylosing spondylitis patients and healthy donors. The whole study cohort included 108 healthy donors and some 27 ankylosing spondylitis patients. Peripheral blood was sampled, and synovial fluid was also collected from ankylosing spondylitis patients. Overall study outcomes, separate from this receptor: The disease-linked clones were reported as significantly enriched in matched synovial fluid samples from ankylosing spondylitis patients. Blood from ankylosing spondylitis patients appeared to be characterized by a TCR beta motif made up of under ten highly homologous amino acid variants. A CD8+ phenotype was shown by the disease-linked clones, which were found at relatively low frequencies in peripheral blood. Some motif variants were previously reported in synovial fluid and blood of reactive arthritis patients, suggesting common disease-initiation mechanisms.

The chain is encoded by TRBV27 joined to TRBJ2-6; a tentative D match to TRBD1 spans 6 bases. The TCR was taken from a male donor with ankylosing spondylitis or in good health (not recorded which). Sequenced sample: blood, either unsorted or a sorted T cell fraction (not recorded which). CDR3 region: CASSGDKTRSGANVLTF. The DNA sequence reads TGTGCCAGCAGTGGGGACAAAACCCGCTCTGGGGCCAACGTCCTGACTTTC.